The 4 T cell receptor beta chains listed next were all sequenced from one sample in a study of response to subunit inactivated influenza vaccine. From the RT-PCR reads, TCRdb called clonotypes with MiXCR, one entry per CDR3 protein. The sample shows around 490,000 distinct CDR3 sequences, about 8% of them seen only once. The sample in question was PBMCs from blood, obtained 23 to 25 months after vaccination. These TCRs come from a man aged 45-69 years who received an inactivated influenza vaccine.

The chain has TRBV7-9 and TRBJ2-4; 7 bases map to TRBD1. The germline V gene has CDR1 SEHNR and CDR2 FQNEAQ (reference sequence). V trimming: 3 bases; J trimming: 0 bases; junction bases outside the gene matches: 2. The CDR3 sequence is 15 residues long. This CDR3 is CASSFGTAAKNIQYF. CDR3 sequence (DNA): TGTGCCAGCAGCTTTGGGACAGCAGCCAAAAACATTCAGTACTTC. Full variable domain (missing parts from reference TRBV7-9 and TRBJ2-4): DTGVSQNPRHKITKRGQNVTFRCDPISEHNRLYWYRQTLGQGPEFLTYFQNEAQLEKSRLLSDRFSAERPKGSFSTLEIQRTEQGDSAMYLCASSFGTAAKNIQYFGAGTRLSVL.

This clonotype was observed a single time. This CDR3 is CSARARGSGELFF. In nucleotides, the CDR3 is TGCAGTGCTAGAGCGAGGGGATCCGGGGAGCTGTTTTTT. The chain employs TRBV20-1 and TRBJ2-2, with D tentatively TRBD1 or TRBD2 (5 bases each). The CDR3 contains 13 residues. With 1 base removed from V and 6 bases from J, the gap between germline ends came to 9 bases. Per germline, CDR1 DFQATT and CDR2 SNEGSKA (reference sequence).

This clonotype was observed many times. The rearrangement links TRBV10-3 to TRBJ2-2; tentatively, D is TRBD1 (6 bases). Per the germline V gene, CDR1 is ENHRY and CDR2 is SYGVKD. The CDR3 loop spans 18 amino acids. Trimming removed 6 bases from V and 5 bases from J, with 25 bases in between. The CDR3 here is CAIRDFTGIGRRTGELFF. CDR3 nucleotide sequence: TGTGCCATCAGGGACTTTACAGGGATTGGTAGACGGACCGGGGAGCTGTTTTTT.

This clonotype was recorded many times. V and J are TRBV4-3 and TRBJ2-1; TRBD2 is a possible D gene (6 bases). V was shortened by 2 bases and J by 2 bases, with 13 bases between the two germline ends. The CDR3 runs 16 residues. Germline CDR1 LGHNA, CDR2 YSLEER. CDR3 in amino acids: CASSQTLANTYNEQFF. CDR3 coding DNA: TGCGCCAGCAGCCAAACACTAGCTAATACCTACAATGAGCAGTTCTTC.